This note documents a single T cell receptor (beta chain) sequence. Clones were read by immunoSEQ multiplex PCR, and TCRdb kept only the in-frame ones, dropping some. The sample lists about 180,000 clones, roughly 83% occurring once. This sample stems from a study of blood T cell repertoires in COVID-19. On the study more broadly: Samples taken during acute and convalescent COVID-19 were collected in the United States, Italy and Spain.

CDR1 and CDR2 from the germline V gene are GTSNPN and SVGIG (reference sequence). V shed 5 bases, J shed 4 bases, and the junction held 8 bases outside the gene matches. The CDR3 is 13 residues long. The chain has TRBV30 and TRBJ2-7, with 7 bases fitting TRBD1. Sequencing was done on a sample of peripheral blood. This receptor was identified in a man between 18 and 29 years old with active or convalescent COVID-19. CDR3: CAWFPGTVYEQYF. The CDR3, as DNA: TGTGCCTGGTTTCCCGGGACAGTTTACGAGCAGTACTTC.